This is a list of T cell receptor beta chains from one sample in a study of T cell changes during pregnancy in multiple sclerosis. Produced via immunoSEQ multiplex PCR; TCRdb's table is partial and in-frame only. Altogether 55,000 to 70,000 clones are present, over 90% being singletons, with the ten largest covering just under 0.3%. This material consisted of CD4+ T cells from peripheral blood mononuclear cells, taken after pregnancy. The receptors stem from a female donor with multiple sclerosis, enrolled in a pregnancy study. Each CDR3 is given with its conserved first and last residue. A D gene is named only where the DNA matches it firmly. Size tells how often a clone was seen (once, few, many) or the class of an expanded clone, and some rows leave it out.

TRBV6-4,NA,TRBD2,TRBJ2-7,TGTGCCAGCAGTGAAGCGGGGGCGGGGATCAGCTCCTACGAGCAGTACTTC,CASSEAGAGISSYEQYF
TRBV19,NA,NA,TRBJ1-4,TGTGCCAGTAGTATAGGGGCACTCGGAAAAGGAATGGTTTTT,CASSIGALGKGMVF
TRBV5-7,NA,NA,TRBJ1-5,TGTGCCAGCATCTTTGGAAGGGGGTATCCGAACAATCAGCCCCAGCATTTT,CASIFGRGYPNNQPQHF
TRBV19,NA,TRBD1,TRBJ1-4,TGTGCCAGTAGTCTACGGACAGGGGAGGGAAAACTGTTTTTT,CASSLRTGEGKLFF
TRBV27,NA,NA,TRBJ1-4,TGTGCCAGCAGCCCCGCCCTTCTAGGAAAACTGTTTTTT,CASSPALLGKLFF
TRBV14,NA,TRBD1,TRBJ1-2,TGTGCCAGCAGCCAAGCAGGTCCGGGACAGGGGGCAAGGAGCTATGGCTACACCTTC,CASSQAGPGQGARSYGYTF
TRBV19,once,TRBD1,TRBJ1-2,TGTGCCAGTAGTGTCGGGACAGGGGGCGCAGGACGTAATGGCTACACCTTC,CASSVGTGGAGRNGYTF
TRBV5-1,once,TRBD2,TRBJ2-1,TGCGCCAGCAGCTGGACTCCGACTAGCGGAGGGAATGAGCAGTTCTTC,CASSWTPTSGGNEQFF
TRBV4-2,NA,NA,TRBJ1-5,TGTGCCAGCAGCCAAGATCCAGGGGATTATAGCAATCAGCCCCAGCATTTT,CASSQDPGDYSNQPQHF
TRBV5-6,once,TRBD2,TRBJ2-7,TGTGCCAGCAGCGGAATACTAGCGGGCGGGCTGTACGAGCAGTACTTC,CASSGILAGGLYEQYF
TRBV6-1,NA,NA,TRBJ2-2,TGTGCCAGCAGTGAAAACTCGGGTTACACCGGGGAGCTGTTTTTT,CASSENSGYTGELFF
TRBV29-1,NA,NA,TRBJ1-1,TGCAGCGTTGAACGGGGGATCGCTGAAGCTTTCTTT,CSVERGIAEAFF
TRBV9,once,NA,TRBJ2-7,TGTGCCAGCAGCGTAGCCCCCTCGGTCTACGAGCAGTACTTC,CASSVAPSVYEQYF
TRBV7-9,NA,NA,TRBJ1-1,TGTGCCAGCAGCTTAATCGGGGTCGGCACTGAAGCTTTCTTT,CASSLIGVGTEAFF
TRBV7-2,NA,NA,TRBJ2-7,TGTGCCAGCAGCTTACCCTTCGGGACAAACGCCTACGAGCAGTACTTC,CASSLPFGTNAYEQYF
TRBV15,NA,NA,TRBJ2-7,TGTGCCACCAGCAGAGATCGTTCCAGCTCCTACGAGCAGTACTTC,CATSRDRSSSYEQYF
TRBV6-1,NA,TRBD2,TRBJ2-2,TGTGCCAGCAGGCTACTAGCGGGAGGTCCCGGGGAGCTGTTTTTT,CASRLLAGGPGELFF
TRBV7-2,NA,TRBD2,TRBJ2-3,TGTGCCAGCAGCGTGAGCGGGACCTATAGCACAGATACGCAGTATTTT,CASSVSGTYSTDTQYF
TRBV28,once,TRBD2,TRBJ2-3,TGTGCCAGCAGTTATAAGCGGGAGTTCACAGATACGCAGTATTTT,CASSYKREFTDTQYF
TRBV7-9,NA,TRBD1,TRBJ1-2,TGTGCCAGCAGCCGGACAGGGGGCGCCAACTATGGCTACACCTTC,CASSRTGGANYGYTF
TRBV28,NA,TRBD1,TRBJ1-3,TGTGCCAGCAGCTCAGGGGGAAGCAGAAACACCATATATTTT,CASSSGGSRNTIYF
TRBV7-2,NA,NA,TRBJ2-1,TGTGCCAGCAGCTTAGTCAGGAACAATGAGCAGTTCTTC,CASSLVRNNEQFF
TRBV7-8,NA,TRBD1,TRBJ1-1,TGTGCCAGCAGCTTAGGGACTACAGGGGACGGAACTGAAGCTTTCTTT,CASSLGTTGDGTEAFF